Shown below are 2 T cell receptor beta chains from a single sample sequenced in a study of CD8+ T cells in alopecia areata. Following RNA extraction, reverse transcription yielded cDNA that acted as the sequencing template. TCRdb's table, derived via immunoSEQ multiplex PCR, lists solely in-frame clones and lacks some. This table holds some 160,000 clones, 62% found once. Sequencing input: CD8+ T cells sorted from blood. The receptors were sampled from a human donor in good health.

As to this clone: Sequence at one end of the junction differs from germline and may be a read error. The same CDR3 is also encoded by other DNA sequences in this sample. This chain joins TRBV4-1 and TRBJ2-7, with TRBD2 identical over 8 bases. The CDR3 spans 13 residues. The germline V gene has CDR1 MGHRA and CDR2 YSYEKL. The CDR3 region has the DNA TGTGCCAGCAGCCCGGGACTAGAGTACGAGCAGTACTTC. This encodes CASSPGLEYEQYF.

The chain carries TRBV4-1 and TRBJ2-7, with 9 positions matching TRBD1. The V segment lost 5 bases and the J segment 5 bases; nucleotides outside the gene matches: 10. This CDR3 is built from 15 residues. In germline, CDR1 is MGHRA, CDR2 YSYEKL. This chain's CDR3 is CASSFTRDRVDEQYF. The CDR3 DNA reads TGCGCCAGCAGCTTTACCCGGGACAGGGTCGACGAGCAGTACTTC.